This T cell receptor beta chain was identified during a study of shared clonotypes between healthy human individuals. Note on this clone: Its antigen is as yet unknown.

Healthy HIV-negative adults without recent acute infections or vaccinations served as donors. Study conclusions and caveats: Having only a few donors restricted how much genetic and exposure-history diversity was captured. An effect of sequencing depth on clonotype sharing among donors was expected.

Only in-frame clones appear in the TCRdb table, and some are missing; sequencing was by immunoSEQ multiplex PCR. The data hold approximately 2.3 million clones, with about 92% observed a single time. The CDR3 covers 15 residues. CDR1 is SGHRS and CDR2 is YFSETQ in the germline V gene. Trimming took off 0 bases at V and 4 bases at J, with 13 bases between the two ends. The sequence derives from a man younger than 30 in good health. Some clones in this sample may be carry-over from other donors' samples. The V call is TRBV5-1, the J call TRBJ1-2; a possible D gene is TRBD1 (6 bases). Input material: naive CD4+ T cells from PBMCs. The sample's subset: CD45RA+ positively selected. The CDR3 DNA reads TGCGCCAGCAGCTTGGAACAGGGTAGGGTCTATGGCTACACCTTC. Translated, it gives CASSLEQGRVYGYTF.